This TCR beta chain was captured by sequencing in a study of T cells after yellow fever vaccination (dated by TCRdb to between 2019 and 2020). A note on the overall study: The SMART-Seq v4 Ultra Low Input RNA kit was used to prepare libraries from fractions with low cell numbers. To follow T-cell clones before and after both primary and booster YFV17D yellow fever vaccination, bulk TCR alpha and beta repertoires underwent longitudinal sequencing. The cohort comprised two healthy male donors, one aged 18 to 30 and one aged 30 to 40 years. Blood was drawn at multiple timepoints before and after primary and secondary immunization, with bulk PBMC replicates and cell subsets isolated. The study at large found these results: Because abundant contaminating clonotypes from the bulk population could be contained in FACS-sorted repertoires, computational filtering was required. A small share of clonotypes occurred in both CD4 and CD8 compartments, likely arising from convergent recombination. Most clones expanded after primary vaccination (around 96% of CD4 and roughly 88% of CD8) were re-detected after the booster, suggesting that broad memory maintenance occurred. Because the study included only two donors, the extent to which the findings can be generalized is limited. The secondary T-cell response was weaker than the primary response but faster, peaking on day 5 instead of day 15.

V is reduced by 2 bases and J by 1 base, leaving a spacing of 8 bases between them. According to the germline V gene, CDR1 reads SGHTA and CDR2 reads FQGNSA. Spanning cysteine to phenylalanine, the CDR3 consists of 14 amino acids. The sequence is cut down to CDR3 DNA, 42 bases in frame from base 1. The sample's treatment or condition label is to be understood as: live attenuated yellow fever vaccine strain. At every blood-draw timepoint, two biological replicates of bulk PBMCs were collected. A standard Ficoll-Paque protocol was used to isolate PBMCs from peripheral blood. RNA was extracted with TriZol from bulk PBMCs, CD4 and CD8 fractions, and dextramer-positive and dextramer-negative fractions. Synthesis of TCR cDNA relied on 5'RACE template switching, a step that introduced a universal primer site along with unique molecular identifiers. Priming of cDNA synthesis was performed from both the TCR alpha and TCR beta constant segments. Library amplification involved two PCR steps, and the second step added sample barcodes and sequencing adapters. Sequencing of libraries was performed on Illumina HiSeq 2500 (2x100 bp) or NovaSeq (2x150 bp). The paper's data handling went like this. Demultiplexing of reads and collapsing into UMI consensus sequences were performed with MIGEC, and V(D)J alignment was carried out with MiXCR. Clonotypes responding to the vaccine were identified with edgeR on replicate PBMC samples, with the criteria of FDR below 0.01 and a log2 fold change above 5 up to day 15. Bulk clonotypes were assigned CD4 or CD8 identity according to which sequenced CD4 or CD8 repertoire held them at higher abundance. TCRdb cleaned the public reads at Q25 with fastp, built clones with MiXCR and kept in-frame beta chains. All rows with the same CDR3 protein become a single entry with the most common DNA and genes. These V and J calls rely on TCRdb rather than the paper's analysis. In this sample the table shows approximately 580,000 distinct CDR3 sequences, around a sixth of which occur a single time. Of the sample, 17% is held by the ten largest clones.

To note about this clonotype: This receptor's antigen is unknown. One base away there is no much larger clone; base qualities are not given.

The TCR originated in a man between 18 and 35 years old who received the YFV17D yellow fever vaccine. The sequenced sample was PBMCs, obtained 5 days after the first yellow fever vaccination. The sequence joins TRBV7-2 to TRBJ1-1, with no reliable assignment of the D segment. The CDR3 protein: CASSLIGWNTEAFF. At the DNA level, the sequence is TGTGCCAGCAGCTTAATAGGATGGAACACTGAAGCTTTCTTT.